This T cell receptor (beta chain) was profiled in a study of T cell repertoires in ileal Crohn's disease (dated by TCRdb to about 2019). About the study as a whole: At the time of surgery, roughly 34% of patients were active smokers, and the median duration of disease was 7.9 years. All patients had surgery for a complication: stricturing disease in around 61% and penetrating disease in about 40%. Postoperative therapy was given to about half of the patients, with thiopurines administered to about ten patients and anti-TNF agents administered to 15 to 20 patients. TCR repertoire analysis was performed in around 61 Crohn's disease patients drawn from a prospective multicentre cohort. The study was conducted in parallel with a multicentre cohort that was designed to identify predictors of early endoscopic recurrence following ileocolonic resection. A Rutgeerts score above i0 was used to define endoscopic postoperative recurrence. The study sequenced about 180 mucosal samples from 57 patients, taken at several locations on the surgical specimen and at postoperative endoscopy.

Adults with ileal or ileocolonic Crohn's disease for whom ileocolonic resection was indicated were considered eligible. Whole ileal mucosal biopsies were kept frozen at -80 degrees C prior to DNA extraction. Genomic DNA was extracted from frozen whole biopsies using a TRizol-based method and was quantified with a NanoDrop 2000 spectrophotometer. For commercial TCRB immunosequencing, around 500 nanograms of biopsy DNA were submitted for each sample. Adaptive Biotechnology amplified the CDR3 regions from genomic DNA with a two-step multiplex PCR designed to control amplification bias. In the first PCR, primers covered every V and J gene segment, and in the second PCR, barcodes and Illumina adapters were added. An Illumina instrument was used to sequence the CDR3 libraries. Concerning the study's data processing: Analysis combined the vendor-provided pipelines with custom analysis of raw data in R/Bioconductor under R version 3.3.0. Clonality, ranging from 0 to 1, was calculated as the inverse of the normalised Shannon entropy of all productive clones. High-frequency clones were defined as the repertoire share of the top 100 clones, retaining only clones passing a 95% confidence test. Overlap between samples was measured with the Morisita-Horn index, while repertoire diversity was measured with the Simpson index. TCRdb took this table from immuneACCESS and kept in-frame rearrangements with V and J called. Such tables lack part of the clones; where checked against another copy, unresolved V genes explain under half of the gap, and the rest is unexplained. V and J calls plus clone size are reproduced from that table; the DNA served to infer D and trimming. The sample table lists some 15,000 clones, 80% to 85% of them with a count of one. Together, the top ten hold about 5.5% of the sample.

Germline trimming: 5 bases from V, 5 bases from J; junction bases outside gene matches: 7. The germline V gene yields LGHNA for CDR1 and YNFKEQ for CDR2. Taken from cysteine to phenylalanine, the CDR3 has 14 residues. Only the CDR3 DNA stays, 42 bases, in frame from base 1. Overall study outcomes, separate from this receptor: Compared with CD4 T cells, sorted CD8 T cells held more high-frequency clones, which suggests that the mucosal expansions were mostly CD8. A significantly higher proportion of clonal expansions was observed in active smokers at surgery than in non-smokers (approximately 26% vs 17%, p=0.02). Mucosal CD4 and CD8 T cells were sorted and sequenced only in a subgroup of patients, the size of which was not stated. Endoscopic recurrence was linked to a higher percentage of high-frequency clones at surgery, and recurrence occurred in every patient whose clonality exceeded 26.8% (18/57).

Regarding this clone: The antigen this receptor binds is unknown. Base qualities are not at hand, and no much larger clone is one base apart.

The chain is made from TRBV4-2 and TRBJ2-5; 8 central nucleotides agree with TRBD2. This clonotype was obtained from an adult with Crohn's disease. Sequencing was performed on ileal tissue. The nucleotide sequence reads TGTGCCAGCAGCAAGGGACTAGTGGAGGAGACCCAGTACTTC. It encodes CASSKGLVEETQYF.